This passage covers 17 T cell receptor beta chains from one sample sequenced in a study of blood T cell repertoires in COVID-19. Only in-frame clones appear in the TCRdb table, and some are missing; sequencing was by immunoSEQ multiplex PCR. The table has 250,000 or so clones, 88% seen once; the top ten hold approximately 6%. The sample consisted of peripheral blood. Receptors originate from a woman aged 30 to 39 with COVID-19, enrolled during active disease.

This rearrangement joins TRBV25-1 to TRBJ2-1; 8 nucleotides match TRBD2. Germline lookup yields CDR1 MGHDK and CDR2 SYGVNS. Trimming at V came to 4 bases and at J to 5 bases, leaving 7 bases not matched to a gene. This CDR3 spans 15 amino acids. CDR3 sequence (DNA): TGTGCCAGCAGTGGCAGGCGGGAGGTTCACAATGAGCAGTTCTTC. Its protein is CASSGRREVHNEQFF.

This chain connects TRBV11-3 to TRBJ2-1, with 10 bases identical to TRBD2. The V segment lost 4 bases and the J segment 9 bases; nucleotides outside the gene matches: 12. The CDR3 is 16 residues long. Germline-derived CDR1 and CDR2 are SGHNT and YENEEA. CDR3 sequence: CASSWLIAGGVGEQFF. The CDR3 coding sequence is TGTGCCAGCAGCTGGTTGATAGCGGGAGGTGTGGGTGAGCAGTTCTTC.

This chain uses TRBV18 with TRBJ2-7; D is possibly TRBD1 (6 bases). The CDR3 length is 15 residues. Looked up from germline, CDR1 is KGHSH and CDR2 is LQKENI. Deletions cut 1 base from V and 4 bases from J, with 14 bases between. The chain's CDR3 is CASSPRAQGKYEQYV. For the CDR3, the DNA is TGTGCCAGCTCACCACGGGCTCAGGGGAAATACGAGCAGTACGTC.

The V call is TRBV7-6, the J call TRBJ2-7, with TRBD1 matching over 8 bases. The CDR3 has 15 residues. The ends lost 3 bases at V and 3 bases at J; junction bases unmatched: 7. Per germline, CDR1 SGHVS and CDR2 FNYEAQ. CDR3 sequence reads: CASSLGQANFYEQYV. The CDR3 DNA is TGTGCCAGCAGCTTGGGACAGGCTAATTTCTACGAGCAGTACGTC.

This rearrangement joins TRBV30 to TRBJ1-5; 9 nucleotides agree with TRBD1. CDR3 length equals 17 residues. V was pared by 2 bases and J by 4 bases, with 12 bases of the junction left unmatched. The V gene's germline CDR1 is GTSNPN and CDR2 SVGIG (reference sequence). The DNA of the CDR3 is TGTGCCTGGAGTTTTACCTGGGACAGGGCCCTTAATCAGCCCCAGCATTTT. It is translated as CAWSFTWDRALNQPQHF. Drawing the rest from reference TRBV30 and TRBJ1-5, the complete variable domain is SQTIHQWPATLVQPVGSPLSLECTVEGTSNPNLYWYRQAAGRGLQLLFYSVGIGQISSEVPQNLSASRPQDRQFILSSKKLLLSDSGFYLCAWSFTWDRALNQPQHFGDGTRLSIL.

This clone came up once. The V call is TRBV20-1, the J call TRBJ2-1; TRBD2 agrees at 8 bases. In germline, CDR1 is DFQATT, CDR2 SNEGSKA (reference sequence). The CDR3 is 14 amino acids. Trimming took 3 bases from V and 5 from J; bases not matched to a gene: 6. CDR3 coding DNA: TGCAGTGCTAGTGCCGGGAGGGGGGACAATGAGCAGTTCTTC. Translation gives CSASAGRGDNEQFF.

J is TRBJ1-5 and V is TRBV11-2, with 9 bases identical to TRBD1. This CDR3 comprises 13 residues. Germline V gene sequence: CDR1 SGHAT, CDR2 FQNNGV. After removal of 5 bases from V and 12 bases from J, the junction contained 8 bases not matched to a gene. The CDR3 sequence: CASSIRGTGLQHF. The DNA for the CDR3 is TGTGCCAGCAGCATACGCGGGACAGGGCTCCAGCATTTT. Full variable domain (outside the CDR3, taken from reference TRBV11-2 and TRBJ1-5): EAGVAQSPRYKIIEKRQSVAFWCNPISGHATLYWYQQILGQGPKLLIQFQNNGVVDDSQLPKDRFSAERLKGVDSTLKIQPAKLEDSAVYLCASSIRGTGLQHFGDGTRLSIL.

The chain employs TRBV30 and TRBJ1-1; a weak D match, TRBD1 (6 bases). Trimming shortened V by 1 base and J by 7 bases, and 10 bases separated the two germline ends. This CDR3 contains 12 residues. CDR1 GTSNPN and CDR2 SVGIG come from the germline V gene (reference sequence). The CDR3 loop is CAWSAQGHEAFF. The CDR3 bases are TGTGCCTGGAGTGCTCAGGGACATGAAGCTTTCTTT. The whole variable domain, filled in from reference TRBV30 and TRBJ1-1, reads SQTIHQWPATLVQPVGSPLSLECTVEGTSNPNLYWYRQAAGRGLQLLFYSVGIGQISSEVPQNLSASRPQDRQFILSSKKLLLSDSGFYLCAWSAQGHEAFFGQGTRLTVV.

This chain uses TRBV6-2 or TRBV6-3 with TRBJ1-2; 9 nucleotides agree with TRBD1. The V gene's germline CDR1 is MNHEY and CDR2 SVGEGT. V lost 6 bases to trimming and J lost 8 bases; unmatched junction nucleotides: 7. This CDR3 spans 13 amino acids. DNA of the CDR3: TGTGCCAGCAGCTGGGGACAGGGCGGAGGCTACACCTTC. It is translated as CASSWGQGGGYTF.

The rearrangement uses TRBV14 and TRBJ2-4; D possibly corresponds to TRBD1 (6 bases). With 4 bases removed from V and 5 bases from J, the gap between germline ends came to 12 bases. Germline lookup yields CDR1 SGHDN and CDR2 FVKESK. CDR3 length: 14 amino acids. The CDR3 sequence is CASSPSGQQNIQYF. The CDR3, as DNA: TGTGCCAGCAGCCCCTCCGGACAGCAAAACATTCAGTACTTC. Full variable domain (outside the CDR3, taken from reference TRBV14 and TRBJ2-4): EAGVTQFPSHSVIEKGQTVTLRCDPISGHDNLYWYRRVMGKEIKFLLHFVKESKQDESGMPNNRFLAERTGGTYSTLKVQPAELEDSGVYFCASSPSGQQNIQYFGAGTRLSVL.

The chain carries TRBV6-6 and TRBJ1-1; D gene ambiguous. V was shortened by 11 bases and J by 0 bases, with 16 bases between the two germline ends. Looked up from germline, CDR1 is MNHNY and CDR2 is SVGAGI (reference sequence). The CDR3 contains 14 residues. This chain's CDR3 is CAASLGGVNTEAFF. The CDR3 DNA reads TGTGCCGCGTCCCTAGGAGGTGTGAACACTGAAGCTTTCTTT.

This sequence joins TRBV9 and TRBJ1-2; possible D gene TRBD1, 6 bases. Trimming pared 3 bases from V and 5 bases from J, leaving 17 bases between. Germline V gene data show CDR1 as SGDLS and CDR2 as YYNGEE. The CDR3 is 15 residues long. The CDR3, as DNA: TGTGCCAGCAGCGGATACAGGGAACCCATTTATGGCTACACCTTC. Amino acids: CASSGYREPIYGYTF.

The V and J genes are TRBV10-3 and TRBJ2-3; 14 bases match TRBD2. Unmatched junction bases numbered 9, after V lost 7 bases and J lost 0 bases. Germline V CDR1 and CDR2: ENHRY, SYGVKD. The CDR3 contains 18 residues. Here the CDR3 reads CAIMPGLAGEHSTDTQYF. CDR3 DNA: TGTGCCATCATGCCGGGACTAGCGGGAGAGCATAGCACAGATACGCAGTATTTT.

J is TRBJ1-3 and V is TRBV28; D remains unclear. The CDR3 sequence is 13 residues long. Germline values: CDR1 MDHEN, CDR2 SYDVKM. V lost 6 bases, J lost 0 bases, and 6 bases lay in between. CDR3 loop: CASSLSSGNTIYF. The DNA of the CDR3 is TGTGCCAGCAGCTTGAGCTCTGGAAACACCATATATTTT.

The chain is built from TRBV28 and TRBJ2-3, with 7 bases matching TRBD1. V lost 6 bases and J lost 2; bases outside the gene matches: 5. The germline V gene encodes CDR1 MDHEN and CDR2 SYDVKM. The CDR3 is 14 amino acids. CDR3: CASSWDRYTDTQYF. In DNA form, the CDR3 reads TGTGCCAGCAGCTGGGACAGATACACAGATACGCAGTATTTT.

The V gene is TRBV7-8, the J gene TRBJ2-7; D possibly corresponds to TRBD1 (6 bases). Trimming took off 6 bases at V and 6 bases at J, with 15 bases between the two ends. The length of the CDR3 is 13 residues. Germline V gene lookup returns CDR1 SGHVS and CDR2 FQNEAQ. CDR3 sequence (DNA): TGTGCCAGCAGTCTTAGCCGAGGGGGCGAGCAGTACTTC. This gives the protein CASSLSRGGEQYF.

The count of this clone is one. J is TRBJ1-6 and V is TRBV7-9, with D possibly TRBD1 on 5 matching bases. The germline V gene has CDR1 SEHNR and CDR2 FQNEAQ (reference sequence). The CDR3 runs 16 residues. V dropped 0 bases and J dropped 6 bases, with 12 bases sitting between them. DNA for the CDR3: TGTGCCAGCAGCTTAGCTGGGGGGTCTCTTAATTCACCCCTCCACTTT. Its translation: CASSLAGGSLNSPLHF.